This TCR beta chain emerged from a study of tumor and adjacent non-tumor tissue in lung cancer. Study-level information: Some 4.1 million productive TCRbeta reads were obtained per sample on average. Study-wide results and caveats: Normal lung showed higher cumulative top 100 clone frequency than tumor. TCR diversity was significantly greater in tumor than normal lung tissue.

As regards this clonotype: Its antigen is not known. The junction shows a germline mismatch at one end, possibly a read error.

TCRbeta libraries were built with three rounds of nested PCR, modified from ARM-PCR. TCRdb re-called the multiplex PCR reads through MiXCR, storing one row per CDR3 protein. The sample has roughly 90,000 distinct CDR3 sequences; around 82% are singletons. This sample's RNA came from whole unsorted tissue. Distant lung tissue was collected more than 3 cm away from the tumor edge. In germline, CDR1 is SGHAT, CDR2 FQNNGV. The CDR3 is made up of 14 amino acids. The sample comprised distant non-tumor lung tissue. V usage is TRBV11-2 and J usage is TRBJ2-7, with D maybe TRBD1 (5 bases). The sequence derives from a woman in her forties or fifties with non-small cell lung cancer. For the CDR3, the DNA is TGTGACAGCATCCTGACGGACACTGCATACGAGCAGTACTTC. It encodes CDSILTDTAYEQYF.